This T cell receptor (beta chain) was obtained from a study of blood T cells in healthy people across ages. Germline-derived CDR1 and CDR2 are MNHEY and SVGEGT. This CDR3 spans 13 amino acids. V lost 0 bases to trimming and J lost 5 bases, with 8 bases between them. Study outcomes and limitations: It was not possible, with unsorted PBMCs, to conclusively compare naive and antigen-experienced cells.

For the second PCR, which ran for about 6 to 11 cycles, a sample-barcoded 5' primer and a J-beta primer mix were used. MiXCR was run by TCRdb on the 5' RACE reads, yielding one entry per CDR3 protein. Here the sample spans hundreds of thousands of distinct CDR3 sequences, more than 55% being singletons. A few counts support this clonotype. Its antigen remains unidentified. Material: blood. The V gene is TRBV6-2 or TRBV6-3, the J gene TRBJ2-7; D is perhaps TRBD1 or TRBD2 (5 bases each). This clonotype was obtained from a man between 35 and 55 years old in good health. This chain's CDR3 is CASSYSGVDEQYF. In nucleotides, the CDR3 is TGTGCCAGCAGTTACTCGGGGGTCGACGAGCAGTACTTC.